These T cell receptor beta chains were read from a single sample in a study of T cells in pancreatic ductal adenocarcinoma. Generated by immunoSEQ multiplex PCR, the TCRdb table keeps only in-frame clones and is missing some. Of roughly 9,500 clones listed, around nine tenths were seen once; the top ten hold 3.1%. The specimen sequenced was PBMCs. These receptor sequences come from a human donor with pancreatic ductal adenocarcinoma. Each CDR3 is given with its conserved first and last residue. The D gene is left open where the match is weak. For some rows the clone size is stated as once, few or many, or as a class when expanded; others skip it.

d_gene: TRBD2
v_gene: TRBV5-1
abundance: NA
j_gene: TRBJ2-1
CDR3aa: CASSPSSAGDHNEQFF
CDR3nt: TGCGCCAGCAGCCCGAGTTCGGCGGGAGATCACAATGAGCAGTTCTTC

d_gene: NA
v_gene: TRBV6-4
abundance: NA
j_gene: TRBJ2-1
CDR3aa: CASSMLQGPYNEQFF
CDR3nt: TGTGCCAGCAGTATGCTCCAGGGCCCCTACAATGAGCAGTTCTTC

d_gene: NA
v_gene: TRBV6-1
abundance: NA
j_gene: TRBJ1-5
CDR3aa: CASSVGRQSNQPQHF
CDR3nt: TGTGCCAGCAGTGTTGGTCGCCAGAGCAATCAGCCCCAGCATTTT

d_gene: TRBD1
v_gene: TRBV5-1
abundance: NA
j_gene: TRBJ1-2
CDR3aa: CASSRGQGADYGYTF
CDR3nt: TGCGCCAGCAGCAGAGGACAGGGGGCCGATTATGGCTACACCTTC

d_gene: NA
v_gene: TRBV7-8
abundance: NA
j_gene: TRBJ2-3
CDR3aa: CASSSAWKRRTDTQYF
CDR3nt: TGTGCCAGCAGCTCCGCCTGGAAGCGGCGCACAGATACGCAGTATTTT

d_gene: TRBD1
v_gene: TRBV29-1
abundance: NA
j_gene: TRBJ1-4
CDR3aa: CSVGDARGNEKLFF
CDR3nt: TGCAGCGTTGGAGACGCCAGGGGGAATGAAAAACTGTTTTTT

d_gene: NA
v_gene: TRBV5-4
abundance: NA
j_gene: TRBJ2-5
CDR3aa: CASSNRVVETQYF
CDR3nt: TGTGCCAGCAGCAACAGGGTAGTAGAGACCCAGTACTTC

d_gene: NA
v_gene: TRBV7-9
abundance: few
j_gene: TRBJ1-2
CDR3aa: CASSLFSYGYTF
CDR3nt: TGTGCCAGCAGCTTATTTAGCTATGGCTACACCTTC

d_gene: TRBD1
v_gene: TRBV7-9
abundance: NA
j_gene: TRBJ2-1
CDR3aa: CASSKTGLIAYNEQFF
CDR3nt: TGTGCCAGCAGCAAGACAGGGTTGATAGCCTACAATGAGCAGTTCTTC

d_gene: NA
v_gene: TRBV5-4
abundance: NA
j_gene: TRBJ2-3
CDR3aa: CASSLAVQATQYF
CDR3nt: TGTGCCAGCAGCTTGGCCGTACAGGCTACGCAGTATTTT

d_gene: TRBD1
v_gene: TRBV7-6
abundance: NA
j_gene: TRBJ1-6
CDR3aa: CASSLGTGVYNSPLHF
CDR3nt: TGTGCCAGCAGCTTGGGGACAGGGGTATATAATTCACCCCTCCACTTT

d_gene: TRBD1
v_gene: TRBV11-3
abundance: NA
j_gene: TRBJ1-2
CDR3aa: CASSPRPNRGIGYGYTF
CDR3nt: TGTGCCAGCAGCCCCCGCCCTAACAGGGGGATCGGATATGGCTACACCTTC

d_gene: NA
v_gene: TRBV10-3
abundance: NA
j_gene: TRBJ2-2
CDR3aa: CAIKVVAGTTGERFF
CDR3nt: TGTGCCATCAAGGTGGTGGCAGGCACAACCGGGGAGCGGTTTTTT

d_gene: NA
v_gene: TRBV7-9
abundance: NA
j_gene: TRBJ2-2
CDR3aa: CASSLFSGGELFF
CDR3nt: TGTGCCAGCAGCTTATTCTCCGGCGGGGAGCTGTTTTTT

d_gene: TRBD1
v_gene: TRBV4-3
abundance: NA
j_gene: TRBJ2-7
CDR3aa: CASSQDQPGGYEQYF
CDR3nt: TGCGCCAGCAGCCAAGATCAGCCAGGGGGCTACGAGCAGTACTTC

d_gene: NA
v_gene: TRBV5-4
abundance: NA
j_gene: TRBJ1-6
CDR3aa: CASSLRGPNNSPLHF
CDR3nt: TGTGCCAGCAGCCTCAGGGGCCCAAATAATTCACCCCTCCACTTT

d_gene: TRBD2
v_gene: TRBV4-2
abundance: once
j_gene: TRBJ2-1
CDR3aa: CASSQVLAGNYNEQFF
CDR3nt: TGTGCCAGCAGCCAAGTACTAGCGGGGAACTACAATGAGCAGTTCTTC

d_gene: TRBD1
v_gene: TRBV27
abundance: NA
j_gene: TRBJ2-5
CDR3aa: CASSFSGDRGFETQYF
CDR3nt: TGTGCCAGCAGTTTTTCAGGTGACAGGGGGTTCGAGACCCAGTACTTC

d_gene: NA
v_gene: TRBV27
abundance: NA
j_gene: TRBJ2-7
CDR3aa: CASSPLAAGADEQYF
CDR3nt: TGTGCCAGCAGTCCCCTTGCGGCGGGGGCGGACGAGCAGTACTTC